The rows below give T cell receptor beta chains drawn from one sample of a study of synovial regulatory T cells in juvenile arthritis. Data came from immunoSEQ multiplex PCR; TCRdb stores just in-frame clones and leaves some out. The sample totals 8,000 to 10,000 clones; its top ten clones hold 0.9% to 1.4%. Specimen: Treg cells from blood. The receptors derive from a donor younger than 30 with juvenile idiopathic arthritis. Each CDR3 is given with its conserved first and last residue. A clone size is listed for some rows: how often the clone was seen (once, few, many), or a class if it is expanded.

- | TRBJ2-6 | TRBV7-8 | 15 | CASSLLGSGANVLTF
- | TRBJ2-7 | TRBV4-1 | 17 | CASSQDSLAVYSYEQYF
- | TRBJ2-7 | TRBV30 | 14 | CAWATGERRYEQYF
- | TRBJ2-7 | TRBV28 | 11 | CASRTTYEQYF
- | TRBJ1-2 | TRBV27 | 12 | CASSMTGYGYTF
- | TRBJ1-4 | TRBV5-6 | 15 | CASSLERGASEKLFF
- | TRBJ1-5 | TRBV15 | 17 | CATSRDLQGVRNQPQHF
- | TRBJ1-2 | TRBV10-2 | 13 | CASSEIDNYGYTF
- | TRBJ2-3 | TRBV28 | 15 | CASSSSGRAIDTQYF
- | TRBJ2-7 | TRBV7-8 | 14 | CASSLAGSKYEQYF
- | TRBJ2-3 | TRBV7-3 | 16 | CASSLKSGRGADTQYF
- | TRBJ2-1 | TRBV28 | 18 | CASSLRRVGAGVGDEQFF
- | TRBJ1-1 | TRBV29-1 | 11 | CSVAGGSEAFF
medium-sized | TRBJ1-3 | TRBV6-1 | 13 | CASSHETGNTIYF
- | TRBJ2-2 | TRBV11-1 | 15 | CASSPDRVNTGELFF
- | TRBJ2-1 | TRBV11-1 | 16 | CASSLRGQGATNEQFF
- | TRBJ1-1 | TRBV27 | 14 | CASSPHGMNTEAFF
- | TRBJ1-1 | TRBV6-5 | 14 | CASTPVRGYTEAFF
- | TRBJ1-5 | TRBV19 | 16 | CASSISRKGAYQPQHF
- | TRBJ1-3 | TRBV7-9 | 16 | CASRREGQISGNTIYF
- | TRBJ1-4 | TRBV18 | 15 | CASSPLQGDNEKLFF
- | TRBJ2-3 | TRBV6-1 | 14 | CASRDRASTDTQYF
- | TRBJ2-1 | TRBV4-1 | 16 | CASSQDRLAGKNEQFF
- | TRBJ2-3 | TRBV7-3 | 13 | CASSRTSTDTQYF
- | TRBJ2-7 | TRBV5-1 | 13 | CASTFQDAGEQYF
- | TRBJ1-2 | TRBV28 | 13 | CASSLEGARGYTF
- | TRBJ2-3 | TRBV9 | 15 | CASSERDRGIDTQYF
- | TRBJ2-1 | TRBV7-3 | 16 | CASSLGLAGRYNEQFF
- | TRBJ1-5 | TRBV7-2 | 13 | CASSPGSNQPQHF
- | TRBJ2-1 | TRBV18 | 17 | CASSPGTSGSGGNEQFF
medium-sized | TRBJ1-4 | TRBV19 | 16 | CASRPSSRGLREKLFF
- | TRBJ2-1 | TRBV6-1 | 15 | CASSEASYPRREQFF
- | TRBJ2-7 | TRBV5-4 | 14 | CASSLGPKAYEQYF
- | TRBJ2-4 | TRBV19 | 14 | CASSISSGSNIQYF
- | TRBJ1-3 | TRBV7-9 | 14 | CASSFGSPRGTIYF
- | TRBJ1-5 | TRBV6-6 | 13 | CASTGWGNQPQHF
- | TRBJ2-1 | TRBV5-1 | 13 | CASSSLLADEQFF
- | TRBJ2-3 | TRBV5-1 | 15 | CASSWAPESPDTQYF
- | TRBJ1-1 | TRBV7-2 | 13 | CASSLTGGTEAFF
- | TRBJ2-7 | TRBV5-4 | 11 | CASSSSYEQYF
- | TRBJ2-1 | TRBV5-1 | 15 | CASSLADSGVDEQFF
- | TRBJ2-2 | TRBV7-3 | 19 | CASSLYSALGGPIAGELFF
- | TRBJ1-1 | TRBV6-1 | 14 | CASSAPTGATEAFF
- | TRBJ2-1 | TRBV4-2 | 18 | CASSQVMDAGDIYNEQFF
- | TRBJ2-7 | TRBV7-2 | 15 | CASSLVRRAPYEQYF
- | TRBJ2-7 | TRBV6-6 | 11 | CASSTQYEQYF
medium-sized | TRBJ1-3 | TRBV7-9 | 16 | CASSFTGTASGNTIYF
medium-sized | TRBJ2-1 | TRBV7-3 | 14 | CASSLGGTFNEQFF
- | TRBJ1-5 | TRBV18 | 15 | CASSPRGGPNQPQHF
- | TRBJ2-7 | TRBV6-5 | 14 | CASSLYRLAYEQYF
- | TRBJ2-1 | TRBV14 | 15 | CASSHWLAAYNEQFF